Below, one T cell receptor beta chain is given with its context. Antigen unknown. General study points: The larger cohort examined one V-J beta rearrangement, not whole repertoires. Tumor Treg TCRs overlapped most with tumor naive CD4+ cells.

Trimming cost V 7 bases and J 0 bases, with 15 bases left between them. Germline CDR1 reads MNHNY; CDR2 reads SVGAGI (reference sequence). The CDR3 length is 16 residues. Full-length variable regions came from constant-region reverse primers plus semi-nested Nested Universal Primer A PCR. Each CDR3 protein is one row after TCRdb ran MiXCR on the 5' RACE reads. The sample lists 62,000 or so distinct CDR3 sequences, about 20% occurring once. The sample was memory CD4+ T cells sorted from a lymph node. Subset described: memory CD4+ T cells, CD4+CD45RO+CD25-. The receptor was isolated from a female donor with breast cancer. This sequence joins TRBV6-6 and TRBJ2-2; possibly TRBD1 for D (6 bases). The DNA for the CDR3 is TGTGCCAGCACCGGCAGGGGATACTCGAACACCGGGGAGCTGTTTTTT. Its translation: CASTGRGYSNTGELFF.